Given below is one TCR beta chain in context. The sample belongs to a study of CD8 T cells in Susac syndrome. RNA was extracted with the RNeasy kit, and a quantity of roughly 0.5 to 1 ug was reverse transcribed using random hexamers. TCRdb analysed the immunoSEQ multiplex PCR reads with MiXCR anew, one entry per CDR3 protein. The data hold around 200,000 distinct CDR3 sequences, with approximately 96% observed a single time. CDR3 length equals 15 residues. J was trimmed by 7 bases and V by 3 bases; bases with no gene match: 11. Germline assignment: CDR1 SGHDN and CDR2 FVKESK. The receptor was derived from a human donor with multiple sclerosis. What was sequenced was CD4+ T cells from PBMCs. The chain recombines TRBV14 with TRBJ1-2; TRBD1 matches 7 bases. The chain's CDR3 is CASSQRGQFVGGYTF. CDR3 bases: TGTGCCAGCAGCCAGAGGGGGCAGTTCGTCGGTGGCTACACCTTC.